This note documents a single T cell receptor (beta chain) sequence. This clone's antigen is unknown. Per-base qualities were not stored, and no clone one base away is much larger. This sample was taken from a study of CD8 T cells in ankylosing spondylitis (dated by TCRdb to the late 2010s). About the study as a whole: The study profiled T cell receptor beta repertoires in healthy donors and ankylosing spondylitis patients to find disease-linked TCR variants. Samples of peripheral blood were taken, and for ankylosing spondylitis patients, synovial fluid was collected as well. The full study cohort was made up of about two dozen ankylosing spondylitis patients and about a hundred healthy donors. Results and caveats for the whole study, not just this receptor: The disease-linked clones had a CD8+ phenotype and were found at relatively low frequencies in peripheral blood. Some TCR beta motif variants had previously been reported in synovial fluid and blood of reactive arthritis patients, which suggested common disease-initiation mechanisms. According to the report, matched synovial fluid samples from ankylosing spondylitis patients were significantly enriched for the disease-linked clones. A TCR beta motif made up of several highly homologous amino acid variants appeared to be characteristic of blood from ankylosing spondylitis patients.

Deletion took 6 bases off V and 7 bases off J, with a span of 13 bases between the germline ends. Looking up the germline V gene (reference sequence) yields CDR1 MNHEY and CDR2 SMNVEV. Spanning cysteine to phenylalanine, the CDR3 consists of 12 amino acids. Only the CDR3 portion is preserved as DNA: 36 bases, with reading frame beginning at the first base. The sequencer was an Illumina HiSeq 2500. TCR beta libraries were prepared by quantitative 5'-RACE with molecular barcodes. As for how the authors treated the data: To identify disease-linked TCR variants, a new computational method was used, one built on a probabilistic model of VDJ rearrangement. TCRdb reanalyzed the raw reads on its own, using fastp at Q25 for trimming and MiXCR for clone calling, and kept in-frame beta chains. Each entry merges the rows of one CDR3 protein and shows their most common DNA and genes. TCRdb's processing, not the authors', yielded these V and J calls. The sample yields about 800,000 distinct CDR3 sequences; about 12% were counted once. Roughly 0.51% of the sample comes from the top ten.

This chain joins TRBV27 to TRBJ2-7; too little of a D gene remains to name it. Sequencing was performed on blood, either unsorted or a sorted T cell fraction (not recorded which). The sequence was collected from a male donor with ankylosing spondylitis. The CDR3 protein sequence reads: CASSSAFEEQYF. The nucleotide sequence is TGTGCCAGCAGCTCAGCCTTTGAGGAGCAGTACTTC.